This T cell receptor beta chain stems from a study of ipilimumab plus nivolumab after autologous stem cell transplantation. Looking at the study overall: Myeloma cases were transplant-naive high-risk or relapsed within 3 years post first autologous transplant. Study-level results: The authors say TCR, Treg and microbiome findings warrant further study.

Starting 14 to 28 days after autologous transplant, ipilimumab 1 mg/kg was given. Here immunoSEQ multiplex PCR was the method, and the copy in TCRdb shows in-frame clones only, minus some. The sample carries fewer than 10,000 clones, over 60% recorded once. Of note for this clone: The antigen is not known.

This CDR3 contains 14 residues. The ends were cut back, 1 base at V and 1 base at J, with 8 bases in the middle. From germline, CDR1 is SGHRS and CDR2 YFSETQ. The source was PBMCs, collected in a trial of ipilimumab plus nivolumab as post-transplant consolidation. This receptor was taken from a female donor with multiple myeloma. The V call is TRBV5-1, the J call TRBJ1-1, with D possibly being TRBD1 (5 bases). The CDR3 DNA follows: TGCGCCAGCAGCTTGATAGGGGCGAACACTGAAGCTTTCTTT. As protein: CASSLIGANTEAFF.